These 3 T cell receptor beta chains originate from one sample sequenced in a study of T-cell memory formation after mild COVID-19 (dated by TCRdb to the early 2020s). The library was built by means of 5' RACE. TCRdb names Illumina NovaSeq 6000 as the instrument used. The raw public reads went through TCRdb reprocessing: fastp at Q25, MiXCR clone calling, in-frame beta chains kept. Each record represents a unique CDR3 protein, reported with the most common genes and DNA among its rows. The sample yields 75,000 to 95,000 distinct CDR3 sequences; about an eighth were counted once. Together, the top ten hold 27% of the sample. The sequenced sample consisted of PBMCs or a T cell subset sorted from them (not recorded which). These receptors all come from an adult woman who had mild COVID-19 (a few samples of this study predate the infection). The sample titles of this study are shuffled in the database, so cell type and time point are left out; the donor was told from shared clones.

V is TRBV7-9 and J is TRBJ2-2, with TRBD1 matching over 9 bases. Unmatched junction bases numbered 11, after V lost 5 bases and J lost 4 bases. Per germline, CDR1 SEHNR and CDR2 FQNEAQ (reference sequence). The CDR3 totals 17 residues. Here the CDR3 reads CASSPTTGGGSTGELFF. In DNA form, the CDR3 reads TGTGCCAGCAGCCCAACTACAGGGGGCGGCAGCACCGGGGAGCTGTTTTTT. Variable domain in full (rest from reference TRBV7-9 and TRBJ2-2): DTGVSQNPRHKITKRGQNVTFRCDPISEHNRLYWYRQTLGQGPEFLTYFQNEAQLEKSRLLSDRFSAERPKGSFSTLEIQRTEQGDSAMYLCASSPTTGGGSTGELFFGEGSRLTVL.

This chain uses TRBV29-1 with TRBJ2-1; TRBD2 agrees at 12 bases. Losses at the gene ends were 8 bases for V and 10 bases for J; bases not matched to a gene: 15. This CDR3 contains 15 residues. The germline V gene has CDR1 SQVTM and CDR2 ANQGSEA. CDR3 in amino acids: CSFEFGDGTSGEQFF. The CDR3 nucleotides read TGCAGCTTCGAGTTCGGCGACGGGACTAGCGGGGAGCAGTTCTTC.

The CDR3 coding sequence is TGTGCCAGCAGCTTAGAAGCGGGAGGCGGGGAGACCCAGTACTTC. This sequence encodes CASSLEAGGGETQYF. The V call is TRBV7-9, the J call TRBJ2-5; 9 bases line up with TRBD2. Germline V gene sequence: CDR1 SEHNR, CDR2 FQNEAQ (reference sequence). V trimming: 1 base; J trimming: 5 bases; junction bases outside the gene matches: 5. The CDR3 spans 15 residues.